This T cell receptor (beta chain) was identified during a study of cytomegalovirus exposure and HLA in healthy donors. Study background: The same platform was used for the 95 to 150 validation repertoires and the 600 to 700 first-cohort repertoires, a later analysis reported.

Note on this clone: The antigen is not known.

The CDR3 contains 16 residues. Germline V gene sequence: CDR1 SEHNR, CDR2 FQNEAQ (reference sequence). Trimming stripped 8 bases from V and 0 bases from J, with 17 bases between. General study results and limits: Most TCR sequences proved rare, with some public TCRs found in many donors. Cytomegalovirus status was reportedly diagnosed by the classifier with high specificity and sensitivity.

Separate from the roughly 700-subject first cohort, the roughly 120-subject validation cohort was the one that the donors belonged to. TCRdb keeps only in-frame clones here, not all; method: immunoSEQ multiplex PCR. The table shows more than 45,000 clones, with roughly nine tenths occurring only once. This receptor was obtained from a woman aged 18 to 35 in good health and CMV-seronegative. Sequencing input: PBMCs. The V and J genes are TRBV7-9 and TRBJ1-3; D may be TRBD1 (5 bases). CDR3 in DNA: TGTGCCAGCTCCTCGGGGGGGTTCCTCTCTGGAAACACCATATATTTT. It encodes CASSSGGFLSGNTIYF.